Below are 18 T cell receptor beta chains sequenced from a single sample in a study of control samples from healthy donors and cancer patients. Profiling relied on immunoSEQ multiplex PCR, and the TCRdb table lists in-frame clones only, not all of them. The sample lists about 110,000 clones, 90% occurring once. The specimen sequenced was blood. These receptors all stem from a human donor in good health. The donor label of this sample is uncertain.

A single count supports this clone. The chain recombines TRBV30 with TRBJ2-7; the D gene is possibly TRBD1 (6 bases). Trimming took off 5 bases at V and 0 bases at J, with 17 bases between the two ends. Germline V gene data show CDR1 as GTSNPN and CDR2 as SVGIG (reference sequence). The CDR3 spans 15 residues. The CDR3 region is CAWGSPGTISYEQYF. CDR3 in DNA: TGTGCCTGGGGATCTCCCGGGACAATCTCCTACGAGCAGTACTTC.

This rearrangement joins TRBV9 to TRBJ2-5; tentative D call: TRBD1 (6 bases). The germline V gene encodes CDR1 SGDLS and CDR2 YYNGEE. The CDR3 sequence is 15 residues long. V was cut by 0 bases and J by 1 base, with 10 bases left in between. The CDR3 sequence is CASSVGLDSQETQYF. The CDR3, as DNA: TGTGCCAGCAGCGTAGGTCTGGACAGCCAAGAGACCCAGTACTTC.

The rearrangement uses TRBV11-2 and TRBJ2-3; D is ambiguous. Germline values: CDR1 SGHAT, CDR2 FQNNGV. V lost 4 bases and J 2 bases, leaving 10 bases between the germline ends. This CDR3 spans 14 amino acids. The CDR3 loop is CASSSPGLTDTQYF. Here the CDR3 DNA reads TGTGCCAGCAGCTCGCCGGGTCTCACAGATACGCAGTATTTT.

For the CDR3, the DNA is TGCGCCAGCAGCTCTGGCCTTGGGGGCGCCACTGAAGCTTTCTTT. It specifies CASSSGLGGATEAFF. This chain links TRBV5-1 with TRBJ1-1, with a tentative D call TRBD1 (6 bases). Germline CDR1 SGHRS, CDR2 YFSETQ. With 3 bases removed from V and 4 bases from J, the gap between germline ends came to 16 bases. The length of the CDR3 is 15 residues.

This sequence joins TRBV4-3 and TRBJ2-3, with D possibly matching TRBD2 (5 bases). Germline-derived CDR1 and CDR2 are LGHNA and YSLEER. The CDR3 totals 14 residues. Trimming removed 1 base from V and 0 bases from J, with 5 bases in between. DNA of the CDR3: TGCGCCAGCAGCCAAGGCGGGAGCACAGATACGCAGTATTTT. Its protein is CASSQGGSTDTQYF.

V gene TRBV4-1 combines with J gene TRBJ1-1; a possible D gene is TRBD1 (5 bases). Trimming left V 1 base short and J 6 bases short, with 9 bases between. CDR1 is MGHRA, CDR2 YSYEKL, per germline. The CDR3 extends over 13 amino acids. The CDR3 sequence: CASSQAWGSEAFF. The DNA for the CDR3 is TGCGCCAGCAGCCAAGCTTGGGGGTCTGAAGCTTTCTTT.

V is TRBV9 and J is TRBJ2-1, with D unclear. The CDR3 is 13 residues long. CDR1 and CDR2 (germline): SGDLS, YYNGEE. V lost 0 bases and J 10 bases, leaving 11 bases between the germline ends. CDR3 nucleotides: TGTGCCAGCAGCGTAGACGGTGTGGGGGAGCAGTTCTTC. As protein: CASSVDGVGEQFF.

The rearrangement joins TRBV19 to TRBJ2-5; tentatively, D is TRBD2 (5 bases). This CDR3 has 14 amino acids. Trimming pared 7 bases from V and 4 bases from J, leaving 16 bases between. The germline CDR1 and CDR2 sequences are LNHDA and SQIVND (reference sequence). As DNA, the CDR3 is TGTGCCAGTAATGAGGGCCGCTGGTTAGAGACCCAGTACTTC. Residues: CASNEGRWLETQYF. Together with reference TRBV19 and TRBJ2-5, the CDR3 gives the full variable domain: DGGITQSPKYLFRKEGQNVTLSCEQNLNHDAMYWYRQDPGQGLRLIYYSQIVNDFQKGDIAEGYSVSREKKESFPLTVTSAQKNPTAFYLCASNEGRWLETQYFGPGTRLLVL.

The chain joins TRBV19 to TRBJ1-5; D unresolved. CDR3 length equals 15 residues. V was clipped by 10 bases and J by 0 bases, with 16 bases between them. CDR1 is LNHDA, CDR2 SQIVND, per germline (reference sequence). CDR3 in amino acids: CATDKKRNSNQPQHF. The CDR3 region has the DNA TGTGCCACAGACAAGAAACGAAATAGCAATCAGCCCCAGCATTTT.

This chain links TRBV25-1 with TRBJ2-3; 11 bases agree with TRBD1. The V and J ends lost 3 bases and 3 bases, in that order; junction bases with no gene match: 5. The CDR3 length is 16 residues. Germline values: CDR1 MGHDK, CDR2 SYGVNS. The CDR3 loop reads CASSDKGTGGTDTQYF. CDR3 bases: TGTGCCAGCAGTGATAAAGGGACAGGGGGAACAGATACGCAGTATTTT.

The gene calls are TRBV27 and TRBJ1-2, with TRBD1 matching 7 bases. There are 16 residues in the CDR3. V shed 2 bases and J 5 bases; nucleotides not matched to a gene: 11. Germline V gives CDR1 MNHEY, CDR2 SMNVEV (reference sequence). CDR3 protein: CASSLRGSGGLYGYTF. CDR3 sequence (DNA): TGTGCCAGCAGTTTAAGGGGGTCAGGGGGTTTATATGGCTACACCTTC.

The chain recombines TRBV7-9 with TRBJ1-1, with TRBD1 identical over 8 bases. Germline CDR1 SEHNR, CDR2 FQNEAQ (reference sequence). V lost 4 bases to trimming and J lost 0 bases; unmatched junction nucleotides: 7. This CDR3 spans 16 amino acids. CDR3 nucleotide sequence: TGTGCCAGCAGCTCCCCGGGACAGGACATGAACACTGAAGCTTTCTTT. Encoded protein: CASSSPGQDMNTEAFF. Variable domain in full (rest from reference TRBV7-9 and TRBJ1-1): DTGVSQNPRHKITKRGQNVTFRCDPISEHNRLYWYRQTLGQGPEFLTYFQNEAQLEKSRLLSDRFSAERPKGSFSTLEIQRTEQGDSAMYLCASSSPGQDMNTEAFFGQGTRLTVV.

This clone is a singleton in its sample. The chain combines TRBV6-5 with TRBJ2-2; perhaps D is TRBD1 or TRBD2 (5 bases each). The CDR3 is 14 residues long. Looked up from germline, CDR1 is MNHEY and CDR2 is SVGAGI. V was shortened by 8 bases and J by 4 bases, with 14 bases between the two germline ends. CDR3 in DNA: TGTGCCAGCCGGGTGGGGGTCGGCACCGGGGAGCTGTTTTTT. This codes for CASRVGVGTGELFF.

The chain recombines TRBV11-2 with TRBJ2-7; tentative D call: TRBD1 (6 bases). Trimming removed 3 bases at V and 6 bases at J, with 12 bases between. This CDR3 region has 13 residues. CDR1 SGHAT and CDR2 FQNNGV come from the germline V gene. The CDR3 coding sequence is TGTGCCAGCAGCTTCAATGACAGGACCGAGCAGTACTTC. This translates into CASSFNDRTEQYF.

This clone was seen only once. The chain joins TRBV7-9 to TRBJ1-2, with D hard to call. Germline V gene data show CDR1 as SEHNR and CDR2 as FQNEAQ (reference sequence). With 8 bases removed from V and 2 bases from J, the gap between germline ends came to 9 bases. The CDR3 spans 12 residues. The CDR3 sequence is CASGGSNYGYTF. The DNA for the CDR3 is TGTGCCAGCGGCGGTTCCAACTATGGCTACACCTTC. Based on the CDR3 plus reference TRBV7-9 and TRBJ1-2, the full variable domain is DTGVSQNPRHKITKRGQNVTFRCDPISEHNRLYWYRQTLGQGPEFLTYFQNEAQLEKSRLLSDRFSAERPKGSFSTLEIQRTEQGDSAMYLCASGGSNYGYTFGSGTRLTVV.

This rearrangement joins TRBV19 to TRBJ1-1, with 8 bases matching TRBD1. This CDR3 has 15 residues. Trimming took 5 bases from V and 2 from J; bases not matched to a gene: 7. Germline assignment: CDR1 LNHDA and CDR2 SQIVND (reference sequence). CDR3 in DNA: TGTGCCAGTAGTGACCACGGGACAGGCAACACTGAAGCTTTCTTT. Its protein is CASSDHGTGNTEAFF.

The J gene is TRBJ2-3, the V gene TRBV5-1; TRBD1 matches 7 bases. This CDR3 spans 13 amino acids. Losses at the gene ends were 10 bases for V and 2 bases for J; bases not matched to a gene: 7. CDR1 is SGHRS, CDR2 YFSETQ, per germline. The CDR3 is CALQGQITDTQYF. The CDR3 DNA follows: TGCGCCCTACAGGGGCAGATCACAGATACGCAGTATTTT.

As for this clone: A read error may produce the germline difference seen at one junction end. In nucleotides, the CDR3 is TGTGCCAGCAGTGAAAACGGGACACCTGGGTATTTT. Protein product: CASSENGTPGYF. The chain has TRBV2 and TRBJ1-5; maybe TRBD1 (6 bases). CDR1 and CDR2 (germline): SNHLY, FYNNEI. The length of the CDR3 is 12 residues.